One sample yielded the 32 T cell receptor beta chains listed below, sequenced in a study of Tregs in tolerant kidney transplant recipients. The method was immunoSEQ multiplex PCR; TCRdb's version includes in-frame clones alone and lacks a portion of them. This sample has around 230,000 clones; around 82% occur once, and the top ten carry 0.5% to 0.65%. Source material: CD4+ T cells from blood. These receptors came from a human donor in good health.

The chain employs TRBV29-1 and TRBJ2-3; no clear D. V was clipped by 3 bases and J by 1 base, with 5 bases between them. This CDR3 has 12 residues. Germline V gene lookup returns CDR1 SQVTM and CDR2 ANQGSEA. The CDR3 DNA sequence: TGCAGCGTTGAGGCGGGCACAGATACGCAGTATTTT. Its translation: CSVEAGTDTQYF.

This clone was counted a single time. The J gene is TRBJ1-5, the V gene TRBV6-1; 8 bases line up with TRBD1. Germline loops: CDR1 MNHNS, CDR2 SASEGT. The CDR3 is 15 amino acids. V gave up 5 bases and J gave up 1 base; unmatched junction bases: 4. As DNA, the CDR3 is TGTGCCAGCAGTCAACAGGGGGGGAGCAATCAGCCCCAGCATTTT. Amino acids: CASSQQGGSNQPQHF.

The chain employs TRBV13 and TRBJ2-4; 8 nucleotides line up with TRBD1. V lost 4 bases to trimming and J lost 7 bases; unmatched junction nucleotides: 3. This CDR3 region has 13 residues. Looked up from germline, CDR1 is PRHDT and CDR2 is FYEKMQ (reference sequence). The CDR3 region has the DNA TGTGCCAGCAGCTGGACAGGGCGTAACATTCAGTACTTC. This encodes CASSWTGRNIQYF.

This chain links TRBV18 with TRBJ1-2, with D possibly TRBD1 on 5 matching bases. From germline, CDR1 is KGHSH and CDR2 LQKENI. The V and J ends lost 5 bases and 5 bases respectively, with 15 bases between them. CDR3 length: 14 amino acids. The CDR3 here is CASSSLEGRYGYTF. The CDR3 DNA follows: TGTGCCAGCTCATCCCTTGAGGGGAGGTATGGCTACACCTTC.

Regarding this clone: A read error may produce the germline difference seen at one junction end. This chain connects TRBV19 to TRBJ2-2; D gene ambiguous. The CDR3 is 14 amino acids. Germline-derived CDR1 and CDR2 are LNHDA and SQIVND (reference sequence). CDR3 sequence reads: CASSIFSTTVELFF. CDR3 DNA: TGTGCCAGTAGTATATTCTCCACCACCGTGGAGCTGTTTTTT.

V and J are TRBV11-2 and TRBJ2-5, with a possible D match to TRBD2 (7 bases). CDR3 length: 14 amino acids. Trimming left V 3 bases short and J 5 bases short, with 13 bases between. Germline V gives CDR1 SGHAT, CDR2 FQNNGV. CDR3 residues: CASSFVQGGETQYF. The CDR3 DNA reads TGTGCCAGCAGCTTTGTACAGGGAGGGGAGACCCAGTACTTC. Looking up the rest from reference TRBV11-2 and TRBJ2-5 gives the full variable domain: EAGVAQSPRYKIIEKRQSVAFWCNPISGHATLYWYQQILGQGPKLLIQFQNNGVVDDSQLPKDRFSAERLKGVDSTLKIQPAKLEDSAVYLCASSFVQGGETQYFGPGTRLLVL.

This chain connects TRBV19 to TRBJ1-2; TRBD1 is a possible D gene (6 bases). The germline V and J ends were trimmed by 1 base and 8 bases, with 14 bases remaining between them. Germline lookup yields CDR1 LNHDA and CDR2 SQIVND (reference sequence). The CDR3 contains 14 residues. CDR3 loop: CASSIGRQATGYTF. The CDR3, as DNA: TGTGCCAGTAGTATAGGGCGACAGGCTACCGGCTACACCTTC.

About this clone: This specimen includes other DNA sequences encoding the same CDR3. This rearrangement joins TRBV18 to TRBJ1-4; 8 bases map to TRBD1. Losses at the gene ends were 3 bases for V and 8 bases for J; bases not matched to a gene: 5. CDR1 and CDR2 (germline): KGHSH, LQKENI. This CDR3 region has 14 residues. The CDR3: CASSPQGAREKLFF. DNA of the CDR3: TGTGCCAGCTCACCCCAGGGGGCACGGGAAAAACTGTTTTTT.

V gene TRBV27 combines with J gene TRBJ1-2; D may be TRBD1 (5 bases). The CDR3 sequence is 15 residues long. V lost 5 bases to trimming and J lost 2 bases, with 15 bases between them. Germline CDR1 MNHEY, CDR2 SMNVEV (reference sequence). CDR3 sequence reads: CASSVKPSGNYGYTF. In nucleotides, the CDR3 is TGTGCCAGCAGTGTCAAGCCCTCAGGGAACTATGGCTACACCTTC.

The chain employs TRBV11-2 and TRBJ1-1; D gene unclear. In germline, CDR1 is SGHAT, CDR2 FQNNGV. CDR3 size: 13 residues. Trimming pared 4 bases from V and 0 bases from J, leaving 6 bases between. CDR3 sequence: CASSSSLNTEAFF. The CDR3 DNA is TGTGCCAGCAGCTCCAGTCTGAACACTGAAGCTTTCTTT.

This chain connects TRBV30 to TRBJ2-7; 8 bases are shared with TRBD1. This CDR3 has 13 residues. Germline CDR1 is GTSNPN and CDR2 is SVGIG (reference sequence). Trimming took 8 bases from V and 0 from J; bases not matched to a gene: 6. Written as DNA, the CDR3 is TGTGCCGGATTGACAGGGGCCTCCTACGAGCAGTACTTC. Its protein product is CAGLTGASYEQYF.

V and J are TRBV5-4 and TRBJ2-5, with D perhaps being TRBD1 or TRBD2 (5 bases each). Trimming stripped 0 bases from V and 4 bases from J, with 16 bases between. The germline gives CDR1 SGHNT, CDR2 YYREEE (reference sequence). This CDR3 is 16 amino acids long. The CDR3 DNA follows: TGTGCCAGCAGCTTGGGGGACCTAGGAATTTCAGAGACCCAGTACTTC. Residues: CASSLGDLGISETQYF. The full variable domain, with the rest looked up from reference TRBV5-4 and TRBJ2-5, is ETGVTQSPTHLIKTRGQQVTLRCSSQSGHNTVSWYQQALGQGPQFIFQYYREEENGRGNFPPRFSGLQFPNYSSELNVNALELDDSALYLCASSLGDLGISETQYFGPGTRLLVL.

V and J are TRBV15 and TRBJ1-1; D gene unclear. The V and J ends lost 0 bases and 7 bases respectively, with 9 bases between them. Germline CDR1 LNHNV, CDR2 YYDKDF (reference sequence). The CDR3 has 13 residues. CDR3 nucleotide sequence: TGTGCCACCAGCAGAGATCTTCGGCGTGAAGCTTTCTTT. This translates into CATSRDLRREAFF.

The gene calls are TRBV5-4 and TRBJ2-3; no clear D gene. Trimming cost V 4 bases and J 1 base, with 10 bases left between them. This CDR3 is built from 14 residues. From germline, CDR1 is SGHNT and CDR2 YYREEE (reference sequence). In nucleotides, the CDR3 is TGTGCCAGCAGCGAAGACACCCGCACAGATACGCAGTATTTT. It is translated as CASSEDTRTDTQYF.

In DNA form, the CDR3 reads TGTGCCTGGAGTGTATCAGGACAGGGAAACTACGAGCAGTACTTC. Protein sequence: CAWSVSGQGNYEQYF. V is TRBV30 and J is TRBJ2-7, with 8 positions matching TRBD1. The junction had 7 bases not matched to a gene; V was cut back by 0 bases and J by 3 bases. CDR3 length: 15 amino acids. CDR1 and CDR2 (germline): GTSNPN, SVGIG (reference sequence).

This chain uses TRBV5-1 with TRBJ2-5; the D call may be TRBD1 or TRBD2 (5 bases each). Germline assignment: CDR1 SGHRS and CDR2 YFSETQ. This CDR3 is 15 amino acids long. The germline V and J ends were trimmed by 2 bases and 1 base, with 12 bases remaining between them. CDR3: CASSLSGTPQETQYF. The CDR3 DNA reads TGCGCCAGCAGCTTATCCGGGACGCCCCAAGAGACCCAGTACTTC.

V and J are TRBV2 and TRBJ2-7; weak D call: TRBD2 (6 bases). Trimming pared 5 bases from V and 7 bases from J, leaving 15 bases between. Per germline, CDR1 SNHLY and CDR2 FYNNEI. The CDR3 runs to 13 residues. CDR3 amino acids: CASSYEQEGEQYF. CDR3 in DNA: TGTGCCAGCAGTTACGAGCAGGAGGGGGAGCAGTACTTC.

The J gene is TRBJ1-2, the V gene TRBV6-5; TRBD1 matches 9 bases. V shed 2 bases and J 6 bases; nucleotides not matched to a gene: 4. CDR1 MNHEY and CDR2 SVGAGI come from the germline V gene. The CDR3 totals 14 residues. The CDR3, as DNA: TGTGCCAGCAGTTACGTGGACAGGGGAAATGGCTACACCTTC. Its protein product is CASSYVDRGNGYTF.

The chain carries TRBV5-1 and TRBJ2-1; the match to TRBD2 covers 12 bases. Germline V CDR1 and CDR2: SGHRS, YFSETQ. J was trimmed by 6 bases and V by 1 base; bases with no gene match: 8. This CDR3 comprises 17 residues. CDR3 region: CASSLPQSSGGGNEQFF. CDR3 DNA sequence: TGCGCCAGCAGCTTGCCTCAGTCTAGCGGGGGGGGCAATGAGCAGTTCTTC. Filled out from reference TRBV5-1 and TRBJ2-1, the complete variable domain reads KAGVTQTPRYLIKTRGQQVTLSCSPISGHRSVSWYQQTPGQGLQFLFEYFSETQRNKGNFPGRFSGRQFSNSRSEMNVSTLELGDSALYLCASSLPQSSGGGNEQFFGPGTRLTVL.

V and J are TRBV15 and TRBJ1-4; weak D call: TRBD1 (5 bases). Looked up from germline, CDR1 is LNHNV and CDR2 is YYDKDF (reference sequence). Trimming cost V 0 bases and J 8 bases, with 13 bases left between them. There are 15 residues in the CDR3. The chain's CDR3 is CATSRDSSGLEKLFF. The CDR3 nucleotides read TGTGCCACCAGCAGAGATAGTTCAGGGCTCGAAAAACTGTTTTTT. The full variable domain, its missing parts supplied by reference TRBV15 and TRBJ1-4, is DAMVIQNPRYQVTQFGKPVTLSCSQTLNHNVMYWYQQKSSQAPKLLFHYYDKDFNNEADTPDNFQSRRPNTSFCFLDIRSPGLGDTAMYLCATSRDSSGLEKLFFGSGTQLSVL.

The genes are TRBV12-5 and TRBJ2-3; D unresolved. CDR3 length equals 13 residues. V was shortened by 3 bases and J by 1 base, with 5 bases between the two germline ends. CDR1 LGHNT and CDR2 FRNRAP come from the germline V gene. The CDR3 sequence: CASGFSGTDTQYF. For the CDR3, the DNA is TGTGCTAGTGGTTTTTCTGGCACAGATACGCAGTATTTT.

The CDR3 reads CASSLRGNTEAFF. CDR3 in DNA: TGTGCCAGCAGTTTACGGGGGAACACTGAAGCTTTCTTT. The chain recombines TRBV27 with TRBJ1-1; no clear D gene. V was shortened by 2 bases and J by 1 base, with 5 bases between the two germline ends. CDR1 is MNHEY and CDR2 is SMNVEV in the germline V gene (reference sequence). This CDR3 contains 13 residues.

This rearrangement joins TRBV4-1 to TRBJ2-5; TRBD2 matches 8 bases. The end of the DNA is better explained by TRBJ2-7, so the J call may be wrong. Germline assignment: CDR1 MGHRA and CDR2 YSYEKL. CDR3 length: 20 residues. The CDR3 bases are TGCGCCAGCAGCCAAATAATGGGGGCAGGGGAAGCGGGAGATTCGTACGAGCAGTACTTC. It specifies CASSQIMGAGEAGDSYEQYF.

This chain links TRBV6-1 with TRBJ1-1; TRBD1 is a possible D gene (6 bases). CDR1 and CDR2 (germline): MNHNS, SASEGT. Trimming cost V 6 bases and J 2 bases, with 13 bases left between them. The CDR3 totals 14 residues. The CDR3 nucleotides read TGTGCCAGCAGCCCCGGGACATCCAACACTGAAGCTTTCTTT. Translated: CASSPGTSNTEAFF.

CDR3 bases: TGTGCCAGCAGTGAAGCGTTTGGGGAGGGACAGGGCTACGAGCAGTACTTC. Its protein product is CASSEAFGEGQGYEQYF. This chain uses TRBV2 with TRBJ2-5, with 9 bases aligning to TRBD1. The DNA end is more similar to TRBJ2-7, so the J call may be wrong. There are 17 residues in the CDR3. The germline V gene encodes CDR1 SNHLY and CDR2 FYNNEI.

J is TRBJ1-2 and V is TRBV4-2, with D unclear. Trimming left V 1 base short and J 7 bases short, with 10 bases between. There are 13 residues in the CDR3. Germline CDR1 reads LGHNA; CDR2 reads YNFKEQ. CDR3 in DNA: TGTGCCAGCAGCCAAGGGAGCACTCGTGGCTACACCTTC. Amino acid sequence: CASSQGSTRGYTF.

This sequence joins TRBV18 and TRBJ1-5; D is unresolved. Germline V lookup: CDR1 KGHSH, CDR2 LQKENI. The CDR3 has 17 residues. The V end lost 2 bases, the J end lost 5 bases, and 19 bases lay between the germline ends. CDR3 region: CASSPGRQPVSDQPQHF. The CDR3 nucleotides are TGTGCCAGCTCACCAGGAAGGCAGCCTGTTTCCGATCAGCCCCAGCATTTT.

This clone was found a few times. This chain joins TRBV2 and TRBJ1-2, with a weak D call TRBD1 (6 bases). In germline, CDR1 is SNHLY, CDR2 FYNNEI. Deletions cut 6 bases from V and 7 bases from J, with 9 bases between. The CDR3 is 11 amino acids. CDR3 nucleotides: TGTGCCAGCAGCAAGGGGGTTGGCTACACCTTC. Amino acids: CASSKGVGYTF.

The chain carries TRBV30 and TRBJ1-1; possibly TRBD1 for D (5 bases). The CDR3 totals 13 residues. Trimming removed 4 bases at V and 4 bases at J, with 13 bases between. Germline V gives CDR1 GTSNPN, CDR2 SVGIG (reference sequence). CDR3 sequence: CAWTGSSATEAFF. In DNA form, the CDR3 reads TGTGCCTGGACAGGGAGCTCGGCCACTGAAGCTTTCTTT.

The chain carries TRBV6-5 and TRBJ2-7; D is perhaps TRBD1 (6 bases). Germline CDR1 is MNHEY and CDR2 is SVGAGI. The V gene lost 3 bases and the J gene lost 6 bases, with 12 bases spanning the gap. The CDR3 runs to 13 residues. The CDR3 DNA is TGTGCCAGCAGTTATTTGGGGGCCGGCGAGCAGTACTTC. Translating gives CASSYLGAGEQYF.

This clone appeared a few times. The chain links TRBV7-9 to TRBJ1-6; D not resolved. Trimming stripped 0 bases from V and 4 bases from J, with 10 bases between. CDR3 length equals 16 residues. The V gene's germline CDR1 is SEHNR and CDR2 FQNEAQ (reference sequence). In DNA form, the CDR3 reads TGTGCCAGCAGCTTAGCAGCACCCATGTATAATTCACCCCTCCACTTT. This translates into CASSLAAPMYNSPLHF.

This rearrangement joins TRBV9 to TRBJ2-2, with TRBD2 identical over 8 bases. The ends lost 0 bases at V and 5 bases at J; junction bases unmatched: 3. The CDR3 totals 15 residues. CDR1 and CDR2 from the germline V gene are SGDLS and YYNGEE. The CDR3 DNA follows: TGTGCCAGCAGCGTAGGCGGGGGGCGGACCGGGGAGCTGTTTTTT. Translated, it gives CASSVGGGRTGELFF. Full variable domain (missing parts from reference TRBV9 and TRBJ2-2): DSGVTQTPKHLITATGQRVTLRCSPRSGDLSVYWYQQSLDQGLQFLIQYYNGEERAKGNILERFSAQQFPDLHSELNLSSLELGDSALYFCASSVGGGRTGELFFGEGSRLTVL.